A single sample is the source of the 19 T cell receptor beta chains below, sequenced in a study of cytomegalovirus exposure and HLA in healthy donors. PCR was performed using 60 Vbeta and 13 Jbeta primers. Produced via immunoSEQ multiplex PCR; TCRdb's table is partial and in-frame only. The top ten hold approximately 4% of the sample, which has more than 110,000 clones, more than 75% seen once. Sequencing used PBMCs. The receptors here all came from a man aged 18 to 30 in good health and CMV-seronegative.

Remarks on this clone: At one of its ends the junction is not consistent with the germline gene, which may arise from a read error. The chain links TRBV6-1 to TRBJ2-3, with TRBD2 matching over 8 bases. The CDR3 is 14 amino acids. CDR1 and CDR2 from the germline V gene are MNHNS and SASEGT. CDR3 in DNA: TGTGCCAGCAGTGACTGGACTAGCAGAGATACGCAGTATTTT. It specifies CASSDWTSRDTQYF.

The V and J genes are TRBV7-9 and TRBJ2-5, with 8 bases matching TRBD1. After removal of 0 bases from V and 4 bases from J, the junction contained 10 bases not matched to a gene. The germline V gene has CDR1 SEHNR and CDR2 FQNEAQ (reference sequence). This CDR3 has 17 residues. CDR3 residues: CASSLARGRYISETQYF. The CDR3 region has the DNA TGTGCCAGCAGCTTAGCCAGGGGGCGGTATATCTCAGAGACCCAGTACTTC.

The CDR3 nucleotides are TGTGCCAGCAGCTTGGGACAGGGCGAGACCCAGTACTTC. Amino acid sequence: CASSLGQGETQYF. The chain joins TRBV5-6 to TRBJ2-5, with TRBD1 matching 7 bases. Per the germline V gene, CDR1 is SGHDT and CDR2 is YYEEEE. This CDR3 is built from 13 residues. The V and J ends lost 0 bases and 5 bases, in that order; junction bases with no gene match: 1.

V gene TRBV28 combines with J gene TRBJ2-5; possible D gene TRBD1, 5 bases. Deletions cut 6 bases from V and 1 base from J, with 15 bases between. CDR3 size: 15 residues. CDR1 is MDHEN and CDR2 is SYDVKM in the germline V gene. The CDR3: CASRDKGAAQETQYF. The CDR3 DNA reads TGTGCCAGCAGAGATAAAGGGGCAGCCCAAGAGACCCAGTACTTC. Combining the CDR3 with reference TRBV28 and TRBJ2-5 gives the whole variable domain DVKVTQSSRYLVKRTGEKVFLECVQDMDHENMFWYRQDPGLGLRLIYFSYDVKMKEKGDIPEGYSVSREKKERFSLILESASTNQTSMYLCASRDKGAAQETQYFGPGTRLLVL.

This clone was seen a handful of times. This sequence joins TRBV2 and TRBJ2-1; no definite D call. CDR1 and CDR2 from the germline V gene are SNHLY and FYNNEI. V lost 6 bases and J 5 bases, leaving 14 bases between the germline ends. CDR3 length: 14 amino acids. CDR3 bases: TGTGCCAGCAGCCGTGGAAACAGAAACAATGAGCAGTTCTTC. It codes for CASSRGNRNNEQFF. The full variable domain, rest sourced from reference TRBV2 and TRBJ2-1, is EPEVTQTPSHQVTQMGQEVILRCVPISNHLYFYWYRQILGQKVEFLVSFYNNEISEKSEIFDDQFSVERPDGSNFTLKIRSTKLEDSAMYFCASSRGNRNNEQFFGPGTRLTVL.

The chain uses TRBV10-2 and TRBJ2-7; TRBD1 aligns across 12 bases. J lost 2 bases, V lost 3 bases, and 14 bases had no gene match. The CDR3 has 19 amino acids. Germline CDR1 and CDR2: WSHSY and SAAADI. CDR3 protein: CASSDPGNPGTGGPYEQYF. The DNA for the CDR3 is TGCGCCAGCAGTGATCCCGGGAATCCCGGGACAGGGGGCCCCTACGAGCAGTACTTC.

This clone was observed a single time. The genes are TRBV29-1 and TRBJ2-3, with 9 bases that match TRBD1. Looked up from germline, CDR1 is SQVTM and CDR2 is ANQGSEA. The CDR3 has 12 amino acids. Losses at the gene ends were 8 bases for V and 4 bases for J; bases not matched to a gene: 4. Here the CDR3 DNA reads TGCAGCATTTGGACAGGGGCAGATACGCAGTATTTT. Amino acid sequence: CSIWTGADTQYF.

The rearrangement joins TRBV7-2 to TRBJ2-4; D gene unclear. Germline CDR1 and CDR2: SGHTA and FQGNSA. The CDR3 covers 16 residues. Trimming stripped 1 base from V and 0 bases from J, with 10 bases between. The CDR3 reads CASSLGSELAKNIQYF. The CDR3 region has the DNA TGTGCCAGCAGCTTAGGGAGTGAACTAGCCAAAAACATTCAGTACTTC.

This clone was detected only once. The V and J genes are TRBV11-2 and TRBJ2-3; TRBD2 might be the D (5 bases). V was clipped by 11 bases and J by 0 bases, with 18 bases between them. This CDR3 spans 15 amino acids. Germline V gene sequence: CDR1 SGHAT, CDR2 FQNNGV. CDR3 nucleotides: TGTGCCGGTAGCCGCGGGTTGGGGAGCACAGATACGCAGTATTTT. The encoded protein is CAGSRGLGSTDTQYF.

This chain links TRBV5-1 with TRBJ2-1; 7 bases agree with TRBD1. The trim removed 0 bases at V and 4 bases at J, leaving 7 bases unmatched. CDR1 is SGHRS and CDR2 is YFSETQ in the germline V gene. This CDR3 is built from 16 residues. CDR3 DNA sequence: TGCGCCAGCAGCTTGGTTGCAGGGGGTCCTTACAATGAGCAGTTCTTC. This sequence encodes CASSLVAGGPYNEQFF. Complete variable domain (other parts from reference TRBV5-1 and TRBJ2-1): KAGVTQTPRYLIKTRGQQVTLSCSPISGHRSVSWYQQTPGQGLQFLFEYFSETQRNKGNFPGRFSGRQFSNSRSEMNVSTLELGDSALYLCASSLVAGGPYNEQFFGPGTRLTVL.

V gene TRBV5-1 combines with J gene TRBJ2-3; the D gene is possibly TRBD1 (6 bases). Germline V gene sequence: CDR1 SGHRS, CDR2 YFSETQ. The CDR3 consists of 16 residues. V was shortened by 8 bases and J by 0 bases, with 19 bases between the two germline ends. The CDR3 DNA reads as TGCGCCAGTTTGAGGGGGTCAGGGGACAGCACAGATACGCAGTATTTT. This sequence encodes CASLRGSGDSTDTQYF.

Only a few counts were recorded for this clone. This chain links TRBV30 with TRBJ2-3, with 8 nucleotides matching TRBD2. CDR1 is GTSNPN, CDR2 SVGIG, per germline (reference sequence). Trimming took 4 bases from V and 4 from J; bases not matched to a gene: 4. The CDR3 loop spans 13 amino acids. CDR3 bases: TGTGCCTGGAACGGGGGGGCGTCAGATACGCAGTATTTT. This codes for CAWNGGASDTQYF.

This clone was recorded once. V and J are TRBV6-1 and TRBJ2-1; 11 nucleotides match TRBD2. Germline V CDR1 and CDR2: MNHNS, SASEGT. The CDR3 runs 16 residues. V shed 4 bases and J 8 bases; nucleotides not matched to a gene: 10. The CDR3 sequence is CASSGLLAGGPHEQFF. Written as DNA, the CDR3 is TGTGCCAGCAGTGGACTTTTAGCGGGGGGGCCGCATGAGCAGTTCTTC.

The gene calls are TRBV2 and TRBJ2-3; TRBD2 aligns across 7 bases. CDR1 and CDR2 (germline): SNHLY, FYNNEI. The CDR3 is 14 amino acids. J was trimmed by 4 bases and V by 6 bases; bases with no gene match: 7. The CDR3 sequence is CASSFTRGADTQYF. CDR3 DNA sequence: TGTGCCAGCAGCTTCACCCGGGGGGCAGATACGCAGTATTTT.

The rearrangement uses TRBV9 and TRBJ2-7; 8 bases agree with TRBD1. V was clipped by 4 bases and J by 0 bases; unmatched bases: 6. Germline lookup yields CDR1 SGDLS and CDR2 YYNGEE. This CDR3 contains 15 residues. The CDR3 sequence is CASSSGQASSYEQYF. CDR3 nucleotide sequence: TGTGCCAGCAGCTCGGGACAGGCCAGCTCCTACGAGCAGTACTTC.

This clone was counted a few times. This chain connects TRBV27 to TRBJ1-1; tentative D call: TRBD1 (5 bases). This CDR3 has 14 amino acids. The germline gives CDR1 MNHEY, CDR2 SMNVEV (reference sequence). V lost 2 bases and J lost 4, with 11 bases in between. CDR3 amino acids: CASSLGRRGTEAFF. In nucleotides, the CDR3 is TGTGCCAGCAGTTTAGGCAGGAGGGGCACTGAAGCTTTCTTT.

J is TRBJ1-2 and V is TRBV27; 9 nucleotides align to TRBD1. CDR1 MNHEY and CDR2 SMNVEV come from the germline V gene (reference sequence). J lost 4 bases, V lost 1 base, and 10 bases had no gene match. The CDR3 consists of 17 residues. CDR3 in amino acids: CASSLWSRDRAGYGYTF. The CDR3 coding sequence is TGTGCCAGCAGTTTATGGTCCCGGGACAGGGCGGGCTATGGCTACACCTTC.

This clone was recorded a few times. The chain links TRBV11-3 to TRBJ2-1, with a possible D match to TRBD2 (5 bases). Trimming removed 0 bases at V and 0 bases at J, with 12 bases between. CDR1 SGHNT and CDR2 YENEEA come from the germline V gene. The CDR3 length is 17 residues. CDR3 sequence (DNA): TGTGCCAGCAGCTTAGATCGGAGGCCGAGCTCCTACAATGAGCAGTTCTTC. Translated: CASSLDRRPSSYNEQFF. Full variable domain (outside the CDR3, taken from reference TRBV11-3 and TRBJ2-1): EAGVVQSPRYKIIEKKQPVAFWCNPISGHNTLYWYLQNLGQGPELLIRYENEEAVDDSQLPKDRFSAERLKGVDSTLKIQPAELGDSAVYLCASSLDRRPSSYNEQFFGPGTRLTVL.

This clone was observed a handful of times. This rearrangement joins TRBV11-3 to TRBJ2-3; no clear D. V lost 1 base to trimming and J lost 2 bases, with 13 bases between them. Germline loops: CDR1 SGHNT, CDR2 YENEEA. This CDR3 contains 16 residues. CDR3 bases: TGTGCCAGCAGCTTAGCTCCCAGACTTGCCACAGATACGCAGTATTTT. It specifies CASSLAPRLATDTQYF.